These T cell receptor beta chains were read from a single sample in a study of T cell responses to AZD1222 COVID-19 vaccine. Assay: immunoSEQ multiplex PCR; the TCRdb copy retains only in-frame clones and omits some. The sample holds 130,000 or so clones, roughly 88% seen once. This specimen was peripheral blood, taken 28 days after the second AZD1222 dose. Source of these receptors: an adult who received the AZD1222 COVID-19 vaccine. The CDR3 runs from the conserved cysteine through the conserved F or W. A D gene is named only where the DNA matches it firmly.

v_call	j_call	d_call	cdr3_aa	cdr3_nt
TRBV27	TRBJ1-1	TRBD1	CASSLIIPKPGTGDYNTEAFF	TGTGCCAGCAGTTTGATTATACCAAAACCGGGAACAGGGGACTATAACACTGAAGCTTTCTTT
TRBV19	TRBJ1-4	NA	CASSAGTATNEKLFF	TGTGCCAGTAGTGCAGGGACTGCAACTAATGAAAAACTGTTTTTT
TRBV28	TRBJ1-2	TRBD1	CASSQTGSYGYTF	TGTGCCAGCAGTCAGACAGGGTCCTATGGCTACACCTTC
TRBV3-1/TRBV3-2	TRBJ1-2	NA	CASSQARAGGYTF	TGTGCCAGCAGCCAAGCTCGGGCCGGCGGCTACACCTTC
TRBV18	TRBJ1-4	NA	CASSPTGIYEKLFF	TGTGCCAGCTCACCGACAGGAATATATGAAAAACTGTTTTTT
TRBV24-1	TRBJ2-5	TRBD1	CATRVPGQESLQETQYF	TGTGCCACCAGGGTCCCCGGACAGGAAAGTCTCCAAGAGACCCAGTACTTC
TRBV6-5	TRBJ1-1	NA	CASSYSMFTRGTEAFF	TGTGCCAGCAGTTACTCGATGTTTACGAGGGGCACTGAAGCTTTCTTT
TRBV14	TRBJ2-1	NA	CASSQLGVGGEQFF	TGTGCCAGCAGCCAATTAGGGGTAGGGGGTGAGCAGTTCTTC
TRBV5-4	TRBJ2-6	NA	CASSLLGVGANVLTF	TGTGCCAGCAGCTTACTCGGGGTCGGGGCCAACGTCCTGACTTTC
TRBV2	TRBJ2-4	TRBD1	CASRIQGAIAKNIQYF	TGTGCCAGCAGGATACAGGGGGCTATAGCCAAAAACATTCAGTACTTC
TRBV19	TRBJ1-1	NA	CASSMWDPNTEAFF	TGTGCCAGTAGTATGTGGGACCCGAACACTGAAGCTTTCTTT
TRBV27	TRBJ1-1	NA	CASSPDRLPNTEAFF	TGTGCCAGCAGTCCTGACAGACTCCCAAACACTGAAGCTTTCTTT
TRBV19	TRBJ2-7	TRBD1	CASSIRGLRDRGNPIDVEQYF	TGTGCCAGTAGTATAAGGGGGCTCCGGGACAGGGGAAATCCTATAGATGTCGAGCAGTACTTC
TRBV24-1	TRBJ2-3	TRBD2	CATSEPGLGTDTQYF	TGTGCCACCAGTGAACCTGGACTAGGCACAGATACGCAGTATTTT
TRBV10-3	TRBJ1-5	TRBD1	CAISGDRGFQPQHF	TGTGCCATCAGTGGGGACAGGGGATTTCAGCCCCAGCATTTT
TRBV19	TRBJ1-2	NA	CASSIEGGYGYTF	TGTGCCAGTAGTATTGAGGGCGGTTATGGCTACACCTTC
TRBV30	TRBJ1-5	TRBD1	CAWSVSGGLSNQPQHF	TGTGCCTGGAGTGTCTCAGGGGGCTTAAGCAATCAGCCCCAGCATTTT
TRBV4-2	TRBJ1-5	NA	CASSQAGLGGPTPQHF	TGTGCCAGCAGCCAAGCTGGACTGGGAGGCCCCACGCCCCAGCATTTT
TRBV27	TRBJ1-3	NA	CASSLLRGNTIYF	TGTGCCAGCAGTTTATTACGTGGAAACACCATATATTTT
TRBV6-5	TRBJ2-1	TRBD2	CASSYSRGAWEQFF	TGTGCCAGCAGTTACTCGCGGGGGGCTTGGGAGCAGTTCTTC
TRBV28	TRBJ1-2	TRBD1	CASGQGDYGYTF	TGTGCCAGTGGACAGGGAGACTATGGCTACACCTTC
TRBV14	TRBJ2-1	NA	CASSPLQEVRKEQFF	TGTGCCAGCAGCCCTCTGCAAGAAGTCCGTAAGGAGCAGTTCTTC
TRBV19	TRBJ1-1	NA	CASSITVNTEAFF	TGTGCCAGTAGTATAACGGTGAACACTGAAGCTTTCTTT
TRBV5-1	TRBJ2-1	TRBD2	CASSLGLAVYNEQFF	TGCGCCAGCAGCTTGGGGCTAGCGGTATACAATGAGCAGTTCTTC
TRBV24-1	TRBJ2-7	TRBD2	CATSDGYGLAQNYEQYF	TGTGCCACCAGTGATGGCTATGGACTAGCACAGAACTACGAGCAGTACTTC
TRBV7-9	TRBJ1-2	NA	CASSLQKPGYTF	TGTGCCAGCAGCTTACAAAAACCGGGCTACACCTTC